These T cell receptor beta chains were read from a single sample in a study of identical twins' blood T cells. TCRdb ran MiXCR on the 5' RACE reads and lists one entry per CDR3 protein. The data show roughly 340,000 distinct CDR3 sequences, with roughly 27% seen just once and about 6% held by the top ten. Sequencing was performed on PBMCs. Every receptor here comes from a woman aged 18-55 years in good health. The CDR3 runs from the conserved cysteine through the conserved F or W. Each record gives: V gene, CDR3 length, clone size, J gene, D gene, CDR3 DNA, CDR3 protein. The D gene is left open where the match is weak. Clone sizes are given selectively: once, few, many, or a class where the clone is expanded.

v_gene: TRBV11-1; len: 13; abundance: -; j_gene: TRBJ2-1; d_gene: -; CDR3nt: TGTGCCAGCAGCCCACAATTTGGGGGTGAGCAGTTCTTC; CDR3aa: CASSPQFGGEQFF
v_gene: TRBV20-1; len: 15; abundance: few; j_gene: TRBJ1-6; d_gene: TRBD1; CDR3nt: TGCAGTGCTAGGGGACAGGGAAAAAATAATTCACCCCTCCACTTT; CDR3aa: CSARGQGKNNSPLHF
v_gene: TRBV5-6; len: 13; abundance: -; j_gene: TRBJ1-2; d_gene: -; CDR3nt: TGTGCCAGCAGCTTCATTGGAAATTATGGCTACACCTTC; CDR3aa: CASSFIGNYGYTF
v_gene: TRBV6-1; len: 14; abundance: few; j_gene: TRBJ1-5; d_gene: -; CDR3nt: TGTGCCAGCAACGATGGGGGAGGGTATCAGCCCCAGCATTTT; CDR3aa: CASNDGGGYQPQHF
v_gene: TRBV6-1; len: 16; abundance: few; j_gene: TRBJ2-7; d_gene: TRBD1; CDR3nt: TGTGCCAGCAGTGAAGCCCCGGGACAGGGGGCTGACGAGCAGTACTTC; CDR3aa: CASSEAPGQGADEQYF
v_gene: TRBV29-1; len: 14; abundance: -; j_gene: TRBJ1-1; d_gene: -; CDR3nt: TGCAGCGGGGTTCTGACCCTCATGAACACTGAAGCTTTCTTT; CDR3aa: CSGVLTLMNTEAFF
v_gene: TRBV7-2; len: 13; abundance: -; j_gene: TRBJ2-2; d_gene: -; CDR3nt: TGTGCCAGCAGCATTACTCGGGCCGGGGAGCTGTTTTTT; CDR3aa: CASSITRAGELFF
v_gene: TRBV10-3; len: 13; abundance: -; j_gene: TRBJ1-1; d_gene: TRBD1; CDR3nt: TGTGCCATCAGGCTTGAGGACAGGTTAGAAGCTTTCTTT; CDR3aa: CAIRLEDRLEAFF
v_gene: TRBV6-2/TRBV6-3; len: 13; abundance: few; j_gene: TRBJ1-1; d_gene: -; CDR3nt: TGTGCCAGCAGTTCCCCGTCCGGGGCCGAAGCTTTCTTT; CDR3aa: CASSSPSGAEAFF
v_gene: TRBV7-2; len: 15; abundance: -; j_gene: TRBJ1-5; d_gene: TRBD1; CDR3nt: TGTGCCAGCAGCTCGATGACAGGGGTGGGTCAGCCCCAGCATTTT; CDR3aa: CASSSMTGVGQPQHF
v_gene: TRBV6-1; len: 14; abundance: -; j_gene: TRBJ1-5; d_gene: -; CDR3nt: TGTGCCAGCAGTGCCCCGAGGGGGGATCAGCCCCAGCATTTT; CDR3aa: CASSAPRGDQPQHF
v_gene: TRBV10-3; len: 13; abundance: -; j_gene: TRBJ1-2; d_gene: -; CDR3nt: TGTGCCATCAGTGAGGGAGCTAACTATGGCTACACCTTC; CDR3aa: CAISEGANYGYTF
v_gene: TRBV6-2/TRBV6-3; len: 16; abundance: -; j_gene: TRBJ2-7; d_gene: TRBD2; CDR3nt: TGTGCCAGCAGTTCAGCCGGGACTAGCGACGTCTACGAGCAGTACTTC; CDR3aa: CASSSAGTSDVYEQYF
v_gene: TRBV5-1; len: 15; abundance: -; j_gene: TRBJ2-2; d_gene: TRBD1; CDR3nt: TGCGCCAGCAGCCCGTCGACAGGGGGACCCGGGGAGCTGTTTTTT; CDR3aa: CASSPSTGGPGELFF
v_gene: TRBV20-1; len: 13; abundance: -; j_gene: TRBJ2-3; d_gene: -; CDR3nt: TGCAGTGCCTCCACCCTGCGAGCCCTTGAGCAGTATTTT; CDR3aa: CSASTLRALEQYF
v_gene: TRBV5-1; len: 14; abundance: -; j_gene: TRBJ2-3; d_gene: -; CDR3nt: TGCGCCAGCAGGCTGGGTGGAGGCACAGATACGCAGTATTTT; CDR3aa: CASRLGGGTDTQYF
v_gene: TRBV20-1; len: 12; abundance: -; j_gene: TRBJ1-1; d_gene: -; CDR3nt: TGCAGTGCGTGGGGAGTAAACACTGAAGCTTTCTTT; CDR3aa: CSAWGVNTEAFF
v_gene: TRBV4-3; len: 16; abundance: few; j_gene: TRBJ2-1; d_gene: TRBD2; CDR3nt: TGCGCCAGCAGCCAAGCCGGACTAGGGTCGGTGGATGAGCAGTTCTTC; CDR3aa: CASSQAGLGSVDEQFF
v_gene: TRBV3-1; len: 17; abundance: -; j_gene: TRBJ2-1; d_gene: TRBD2; CDR3nt: TGTGCCAGCAGCAAGTATGGCGGGGGAAAATCCTACAATGAGCAGTTCTTC; CDR3aa: CASSKYGGGKSYNEQFF
v_gene: TRBV7-2; len: 15; abundance: -; j_gene: TRBJ2-1; d_gene: TRBD2; CDR3nt: TGTGCCAGCAGCTTAGTAGCGGGAGAAGTAAATGAGCAGTTCTTC; CDR3aa: CASSLVAGEVNEQFF
v_gene: TRBV3-1; len: 16; abundance: once; j_gene: TRBJ2-3; d_gene: -; CDR3nt: TGTGCCAGCAGCCAAGGTATTAGCGGCTACACAGATACGCAGTATTTT; CDR3aa: CASSQGISGYTDTQYF
v_gene: TRBV27; len: 15; abundance: few; j_gene: TRBJ2-1; d_gene: TRBD2; CDR3nt: TGTGCCAGCAGTTTCTCGGGACTAGGTTACAATGAGCAGTTCTTC; CDR3aa: CASSFSGLGYNEQFF